Detailed here is one T cell receptor beta chain. Its antigen is unknown. These data originate in a study of OX40 agonist ivuxolimab in advanced cancers. Overall study findings and caveats: At 0.1 to 3.0 mg/kg, CD4+ and CD8+ blood T cells expanded clonally by week 6.

Only in-frame clones appear in the TCRdb table, and some are missing; sequencing was by immunoSEQ multiplex PCR. Of 60,000 or so clones in the sample, about 90% were seen once. V was trimmed by 0 bases and J by 6 bases, leaving 12 bases between them. This CDR3 comprises 14 residues. Germline CDR1 is GTSNPN and CDR2 is SVGIG (reference sequence). The V and J genes are TRBV30 and TRBJ1-3; tentatively, D is TRBD1 (6 bases). The TCR originated in an adult with an advanced solid tumor such as melanoma, head and neck, liver or kidney cancer. Here the sequenced sample was CD4+ or CD8+ T cells sorted from blood, taken in a trial of the OX40 agonist ivuxolimab. The DNA of the CDR3 is TGTGCCTGGAGTGTGGGGGCAGGGGAAAACACCATATATTTT. The encoded protein is CAWSVGAGENTIYF.